The 17 T cell receptor beta chains given below trace back to one sample, sequenced in a study of radiotherapy plus CTLA-4 blockade in lung cancer. The table came from immunoSEQ multiplex PCR; TCRdb's copy has only in-frame clones and leaves some out. The sample lists roughly 53,000 clones; about four fifths were seen once. Specimen: peripheral blood, collected from a patient treated with radiotherapy plus ipilimumab. These receptor sequences come from a human donor with non-small cell lung cancer whose response to radiotherapy plus ipilimumab could not be evaluated.

The CDR3 loop reads CASSLPRDRLNTDTQYF. CDR3 bases: TGTGCCAGCAGCTTACCCAGGGACAGGCTAAACACAGATACGCAGTATTTT. The rearrangement links TRBV7-6 to TRBJ2-3; 8 nucleotides match TRBD1. There are 17 residues in the CDR3. Trimming at V came to 2 bases and at J to 2 bases, leaving 9 bases not matched to a gene. Germline CDR1 and CDR2: SGHVS and FNYEAQ.

This sequence joins TRBV19 and TRBJ2-1; D might be TRBD2 (7 bases). The CDR3 consists of 13 residues. Trimming took 9 bases from V and 5 from J, leaving 14 bases between them. Germline V gene lookup returns CDR1 LNHDA and CDR2 SQIVND (reference sequence). The CDR3 loop reads CASSRGRDNEQFF. The CDR3 DNA follows: TGTGCCAGCTCGAGGGGGAGGGACAATGAGCAGTTCTTC. Full variable domain (missing parts from reference TRBV19 and TRBJ2-1): DGGITQSPKYLFRKEGQNVTLSCEQNLNHDAMYWYRQDPGQGLRLIYYSQIVNDFQKGDIAEGYSVSREKKESFPLTVTSAQKNPTAFYLCASSRGRDNEQFFGPGTRLTVL.

V and J are TRBV11-2 and TRBJ2-7, with TRBD2 as a possible D gene (6 bases). Trimming took off 2 bases at V and 4 bases at J, with 9 bases between the two ends. This CDR3 has 13 amino acids. Per the germline V gene, CDR1 is SGHAT and CDR2 is FQNNGV. The CDR3 nucleotides read TGTGCCAGCAGCTTATGGACTAAATACGAGCAGTACTTC. Translation gives CASSLWTKYEQYF.

The chain couples TRBV7-2 to TRBJ1-2; 9 nucleotides align to TRBD1. Germline trimming cut 1 base from V and 7 bases from J; bases unmatched to any gene: 7. This CDR3 has 15 residues. From germline, CDR1 is SGHTA and CDR2 FQGNSA. The CDR3 loop reads CASSLEGTGIGGYTF. In DNA, the CDR3 is TGTGCCAGCAGCTTAGAAGGGACAGGGATCGGTGGCTACACCTTC.

The table lists this clone with a count of one. J is TRBJ2-3 and V is TRBV28, with 7 nucleotides matching TRBD2. V dropped 2 bases and J dropped 2; count of bases not matched to a gene: 1. The CDR3 is made up of 14 amino acids. Germline values: CDR1 MDHEN, CDR2 SYDVKM. CDR3 region: CASSLSGITDTQYF. The CDR3 nucleotides read TGTGCCAGCAGTTTAAGCGGGATCACAGATACGCAGTATTTT. The variable domain in full, completed from reference TRBV28 and TRBJ2-3, reads DVKVTQSSRYLVKRTGEKVFLECVQDMDHENMFWYRQDPGLGLRLIYFSYDVKMKEKGDIPEGYSVSREKKERFSLILESASTNQTSMYLCASSLSGITDTQYFGPGTRLTVL.

The V and J genes are TRBV9 and TRBJ2-2, with D unclear. V shed 1 base and J shed 7 bases, with 14 bases lying between them. The CDR3 has 15 residues. Germline-derived CDR1 and CDR2 are SGDLS and YYNGEE. The CDR3 DNA sequence: TGTGCCAGCAGCGTAATGTCGGAAGCGAGCGGGGAGCTGTTTTTT. It codes for CASSVMSEASGELFF.

V is TRBV28 and J is TRBJ2-7, with a weak D call TRBD2 (5 bases). The CDR3 has 13 residues. The germline V and J ends were trimmed by 8 bases and 1 base, with 12 bases remaining between them. Germline values: CDR1 MDHEN, CDR2 SYDVKM. CDR3 loop: CASHGPGSYEQYF. For the CDR3, the DNA is TGTGCCAGCCATGGGCCGGGATCCTACGAGCAGTACTTC.

Concerning this clone: No DNA is shown, since the ends of the CDR3 on it are uncertain; the CDR3 is the one TCRdb lists. The chain carries TRBV12-1 and TRBJ2-7; the tabulated D call, TRBD2, remains unverified against the DNA. TRBV12-1 is tagged as a pseudogene. Ends included, the CDR3 has 16 residues. This CDR3 reads CASSFAPAPNLREQYF.

The chain recombines TRBV5-5 with TRBJ2-3; D is possibly TRBD2 (6 bases). Per the germline V gene, CDR1 is SGHKS and CDR2 is YYEKEE (reference sequence). Trimming removed 0 bases from V and 4 bases from J, with 15 bases in between. The CDR3 totals 16 residues. CDR3 nucleotide sequence: TGTGCCAGCAGCTTGGTATTTCGGGGGAAGGCAGATACGCAGTATTTT. It yields the protein CASSLVFRGKADTQYF.

For the CDR3, the DNA is TGCAGCGTGGGGACACGCTATGGCTACACCTTC. Translated, it gives CSVGTRYGYTF. This chain joins TRBV29-1 and TRBJ1-2; the D gene is possibly TRBD1 (6 bases). Germline loops: CDR1 SQVTM, CDR2 ANQGSEA. V was clipped by 6 bases and J by 4 bases, with 9 bases between them. The CDR3 consists of 11 residues.

This chain links TRBV28 with TRBJ1-4, with 7 positions matching TRBD1. J was trimmed by 4 bases and V by 11 bases; bases with no gene match: 4. Germline V gene lookup returns CDR1 MDHEN and CDR2 SYDVKM. CDR3 length: 12 amino acids. CDR3 DNA sequence: TGTGCCCTTCGGGACAGTAATGAAAAACTGTTTTTT. This translates into CALRDSNEKLFF. The full variable domain, its missing parts supplied by reference TRBV28 and TRBJ1-4, is DVKVTQSSRYLVKRTGEKVFLECVQDMDHENMFWYRQDPGLGLRLIYFSYDVKMKEKGDIPEGYSVSREKKERFSLILESASTNQTSMYLCALRDSNEKLFFGSGTQLSVL.

The rearrangement uses TRBV19 and TRBJ2-1; no clear D gene. V was pared by 6 bases and J by 5 bases, with 11 bases between. Germline values: CDR1 LNHDA, CDR2 SQIVND (reference sequence). This CDR3 is 13 amino acids long. DNA for the CDR3: TGTGCCAGTAGCCCTTCGGAGAACAATGAGCAGTTCTTC. The encoded protein is CASSPSENNEQFF. Drawing the rest from reference TRBV19 and TRBJ2-1, the complete variable domain is DGGITQSPKYLFRKEGQNVTLSCEQNLNHDAMYWYRQDPGQGLRLIYYSQIVNDFQKGDIAEGYSVSREKKESFPLTVTSAQKNPTAFYLCASSPSENNEQFFGPGTRLTVL.

The chain employs TRBV28 and TRBJ2-3; TRBD2 agrees at 12 bases. The CDR3 runs to 16 residues. The germline V gene encodes CDR1 MDHEN and CDR2 SYDVKM. V lost 5 bases to trimming and J lost 5 bases; unmatched junction nucleotides: 8. DNA of the CDR3: TGTGCCAGCAGTATTCTAGCGGGAGGGCTTGGAGATACGCAGTATTTT. The encoded protein is CASSILAGGLGDTQYF.

This clone was seen a few times. The genes are TRBV5-4 and TRBJ1-1, with D unclear. V lost 7 bases to trimming and J lost 1 base, with 8 bases between them. This CDR3 is built from 12 residues. Looked up from germline, CDR1 is SGHNT and CDR2 is YYREEE (reference sequence). The CDR3 spells CASGPRNTEAFF. CDR3 nucleotide sequence: TGTGCCAGCGGGCCCCGGAACACTGAAGCTTTCTTT.

J is TRBJ1-1 and V is TRBV28; tentative D call: TRBD1 (5 bases). Germline CDR1 is MDHEN and CDR2 is SYDVKM. With 6 bases removed from V and 7 bases from J, the gap between germline ends came to 15 bases. The length of the CDR3 is 13 residues. The CDR3 loop is CASSTGQAHEAFF. In nucleotides, the CDR3 is TGTGCCAGCAGCACCGGACAAGCCCATGAAGCTTTCTTT.

Only one count was recorded for this clone. This rearrangement joins TRBV15 to TRBJ2-3, with 7 bases lining up with TRBD2. This CDR3 spans 15 amino acids. Germline V gene data show CDR1 as LNHNV and CDR2 as YYDKDF (reference sequence). V dropped 0 bases and J dropped 1; count of bases not matched to a gene: 1. The DNA of the CDR3 is TGTGCCACCAGCAGAGACAGCGGGGGCACAGATACGCAGTATTTT. This encodes CATSRDSGGTDTQYF.

This clone showed up just once. The chain links TRBV6-5 to TRBJ2-7; D is possibly TRBD1 (5 bases). This CDR3 is 13 amino acids long. Between the trimmed V and J ends, which lost 5 bases and 3 bases, there was a span of 11 bases. The germline gives CDR1 MNHEY, CDR2 SVGAGI. As DNA, the CDR3 is TGTGCCAGCAGTCGGACACCTTACTACGAGCAGTACTTC. Translation gives CASSRTPYYEQYF.